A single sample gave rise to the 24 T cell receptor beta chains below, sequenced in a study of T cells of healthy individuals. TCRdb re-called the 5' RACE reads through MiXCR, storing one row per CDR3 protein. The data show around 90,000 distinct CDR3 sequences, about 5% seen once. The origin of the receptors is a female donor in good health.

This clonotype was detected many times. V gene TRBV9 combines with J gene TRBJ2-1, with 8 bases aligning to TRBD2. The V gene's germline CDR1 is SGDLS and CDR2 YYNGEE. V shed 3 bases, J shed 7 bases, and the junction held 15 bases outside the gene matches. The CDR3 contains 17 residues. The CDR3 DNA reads TGTGCCAGCAGCGCAACCGGGACTAGTGAATCGGGGAATGAGCAGTTCTTC. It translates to CASSATGTSESGNEQFF.

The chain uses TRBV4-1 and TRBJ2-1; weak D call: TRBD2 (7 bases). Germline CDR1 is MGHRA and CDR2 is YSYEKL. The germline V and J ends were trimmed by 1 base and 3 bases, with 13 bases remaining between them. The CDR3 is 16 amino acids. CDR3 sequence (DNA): TGCGCCAGCAGCCAAGTTGGGGGGGGGCGCTACAATGAGCAGTTCTTC. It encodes CASSQVGGGRYNEQFF.

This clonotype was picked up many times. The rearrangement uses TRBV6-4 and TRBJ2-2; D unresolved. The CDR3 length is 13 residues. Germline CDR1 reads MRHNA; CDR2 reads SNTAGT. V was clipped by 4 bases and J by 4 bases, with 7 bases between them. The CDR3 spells CASSGSATGELFF. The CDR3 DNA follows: TGTGCCAGCAGTGGGTCCGCCACCGGGGAGCTGTTTTTT.

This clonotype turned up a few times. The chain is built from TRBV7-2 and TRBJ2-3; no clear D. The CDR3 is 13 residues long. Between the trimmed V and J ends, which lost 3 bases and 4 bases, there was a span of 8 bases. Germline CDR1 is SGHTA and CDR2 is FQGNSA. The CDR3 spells CASSFQEADTQYF. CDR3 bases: TGTGCCAGCAGCTTTCAAGAGGCAGATACGCAGTATTTT.

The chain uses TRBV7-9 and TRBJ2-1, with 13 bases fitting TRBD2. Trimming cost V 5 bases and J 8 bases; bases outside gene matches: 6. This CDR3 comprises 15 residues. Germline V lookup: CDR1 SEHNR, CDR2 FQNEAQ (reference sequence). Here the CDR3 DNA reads TGTGCCAGCAGCACGACTAGCGGGAGGATGTATGAGCAGTTCTTC. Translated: CASSTTSGRMYEQFF.

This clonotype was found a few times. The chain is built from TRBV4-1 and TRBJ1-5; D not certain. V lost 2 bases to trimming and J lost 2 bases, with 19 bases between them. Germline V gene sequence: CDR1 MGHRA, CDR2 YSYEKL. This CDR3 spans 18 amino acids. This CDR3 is CASSQIPLGPRGNQPQHF. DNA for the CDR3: TGCGCCAGCAGCCAAATCCCGTTAGGCCCGAGGGGCAATCAGCCCCAGCATTTT.

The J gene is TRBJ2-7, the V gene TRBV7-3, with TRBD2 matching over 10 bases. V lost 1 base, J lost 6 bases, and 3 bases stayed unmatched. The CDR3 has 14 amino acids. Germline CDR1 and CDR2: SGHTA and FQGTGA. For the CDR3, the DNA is TGTGCCAGCAGCTTAATAGCGGGAGGTCGCGAGCAGTACTTC. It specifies CASSLIAGGREQYF.

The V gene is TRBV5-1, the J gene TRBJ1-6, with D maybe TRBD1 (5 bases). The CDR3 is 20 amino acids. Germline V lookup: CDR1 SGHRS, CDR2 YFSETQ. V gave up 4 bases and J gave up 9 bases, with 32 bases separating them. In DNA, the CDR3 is TGCGCCAGCAGCCCGATACCCCCCGGGGCAGGAAGAAGCGGAATTTCACCCCTCCACTTT. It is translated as CASSPIPPGAGRSGISPLHF.

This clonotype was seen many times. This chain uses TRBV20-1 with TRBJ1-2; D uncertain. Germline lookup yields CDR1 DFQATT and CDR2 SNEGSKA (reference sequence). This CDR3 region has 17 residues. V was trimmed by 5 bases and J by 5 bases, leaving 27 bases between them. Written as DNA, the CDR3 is TGCAGTGCTTCTATCCCCCCATCTAGCTGGACGGATTATGGCTACACCTTC. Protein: CSASIPPSSWTDYGYTF.

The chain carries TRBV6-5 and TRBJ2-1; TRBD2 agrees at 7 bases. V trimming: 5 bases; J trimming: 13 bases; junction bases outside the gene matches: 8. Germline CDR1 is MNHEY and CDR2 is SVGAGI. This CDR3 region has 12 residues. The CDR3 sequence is CASSPSGTGQFF. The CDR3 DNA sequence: TGTGCCAGCAGTCCTAGCGGAACGGGACAGTTCTTC.

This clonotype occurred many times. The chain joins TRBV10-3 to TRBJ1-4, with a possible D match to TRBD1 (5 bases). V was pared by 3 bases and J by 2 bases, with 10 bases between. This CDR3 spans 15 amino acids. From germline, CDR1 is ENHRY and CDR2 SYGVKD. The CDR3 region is CAISESGVTNEKLFF. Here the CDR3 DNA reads TGTGCCATCAGTGAATCGGGGGTGACTAATGAAAAACTGTTTTTT.

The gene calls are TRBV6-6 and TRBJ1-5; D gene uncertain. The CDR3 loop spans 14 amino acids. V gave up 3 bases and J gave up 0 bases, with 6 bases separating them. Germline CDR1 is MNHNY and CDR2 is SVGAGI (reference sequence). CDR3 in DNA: TGTGCCAGCAGTTATGGGTATAGCAATCAGCCCCAGCATTTT. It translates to CASSYGYSNQPQHF.

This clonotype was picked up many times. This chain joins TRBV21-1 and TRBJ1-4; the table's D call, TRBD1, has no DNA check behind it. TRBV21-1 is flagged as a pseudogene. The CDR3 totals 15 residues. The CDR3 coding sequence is TGTGCCAGCAGCCTTACCTGCGGACAGGGTGAAAAACTGTTTTTT. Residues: CASSLTCGQGEKLFF.

The CDR3 region has the DNA TGCAGTGCTAGGTCGGGGGCTGCAACTAATGAAAAACTGTTTTTT. Its protein product is CSARSGAATNEKLFF. This chain connects TRBV20-1 to TRBJ1-4, with D perhaps matching TRBD1 (6 bases). Germline V gives CDR1 DFQATT, CDR2 SNEGSKA (reference sequence). V shed 3 bases and J shed 0 bases, with 11 bases lying between them. This CDR3 has 15 residues.

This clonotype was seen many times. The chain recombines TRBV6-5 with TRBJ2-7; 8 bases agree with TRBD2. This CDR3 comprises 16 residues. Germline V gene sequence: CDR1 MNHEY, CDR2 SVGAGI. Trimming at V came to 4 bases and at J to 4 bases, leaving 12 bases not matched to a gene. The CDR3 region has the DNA TGTGCCAGCAGTTCCAGCGGGAGCCGGCGCCGTTACGAGCAGTACTTC. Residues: CASSSSGSRRRYEQYF.

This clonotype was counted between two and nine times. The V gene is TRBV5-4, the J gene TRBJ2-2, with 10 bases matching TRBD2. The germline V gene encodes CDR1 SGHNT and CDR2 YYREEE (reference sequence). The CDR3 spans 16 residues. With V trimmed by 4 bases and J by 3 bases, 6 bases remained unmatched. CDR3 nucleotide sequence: TGTGCCAGCAGCCTGGGGACTAGCGAATACACCGGGGAGCTGTTTTTT. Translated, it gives CASSLGTSEYTGELFF.

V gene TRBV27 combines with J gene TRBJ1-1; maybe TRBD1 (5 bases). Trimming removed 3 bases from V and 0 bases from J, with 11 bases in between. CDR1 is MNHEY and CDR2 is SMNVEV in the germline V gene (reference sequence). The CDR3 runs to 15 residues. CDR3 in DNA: TGTGCCAGCAGTTTTAGGGACGCGTTGAACACTGAAGCTTTCTTT. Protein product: CASSFRDALNTEAFF.

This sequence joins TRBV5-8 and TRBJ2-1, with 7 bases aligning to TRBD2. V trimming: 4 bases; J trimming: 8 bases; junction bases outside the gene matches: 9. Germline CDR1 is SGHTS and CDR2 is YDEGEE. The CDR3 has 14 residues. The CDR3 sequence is CASSVAGEYDEQFF. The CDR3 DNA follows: TGTGCCAGCAGCGTGGCGGGAGAATATGATGAGCAGTTCTTC.

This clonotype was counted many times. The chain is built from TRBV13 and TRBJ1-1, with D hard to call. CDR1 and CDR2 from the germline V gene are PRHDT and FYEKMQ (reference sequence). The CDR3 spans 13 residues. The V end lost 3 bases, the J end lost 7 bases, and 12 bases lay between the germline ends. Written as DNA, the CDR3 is TGTGCCAGCAGCTTTCCAGGCTTAAGTGAAGCTTTCTTT. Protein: CASSFPGLSEAFF.

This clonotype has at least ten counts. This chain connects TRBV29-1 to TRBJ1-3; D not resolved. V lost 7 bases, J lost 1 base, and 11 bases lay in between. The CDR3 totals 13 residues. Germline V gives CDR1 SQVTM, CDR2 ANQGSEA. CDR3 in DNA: TGCAGCGCATCGACGGGTTCTGGAAACACCATATATTTT. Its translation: CSASTGSGNTIYF.

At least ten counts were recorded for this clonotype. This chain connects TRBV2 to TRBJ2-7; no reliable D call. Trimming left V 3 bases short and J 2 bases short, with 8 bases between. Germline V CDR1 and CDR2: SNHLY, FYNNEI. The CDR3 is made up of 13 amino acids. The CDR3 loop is CASSDVRTYEQYF. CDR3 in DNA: TGTGCCAGCAGTGACGTCAGAACCTACGAGCAGTACTTC. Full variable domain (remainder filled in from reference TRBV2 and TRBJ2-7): EPEVTQTPSHQVTQMGQEVILRCVPISNHLYFYWYRQILGQKVEFLVSFYNNEISEKSEIFDDQFSVERPDGSNFTLKIRSTKLEDSAMYFCASSDVRTYEQYFGPGTRLTVT.

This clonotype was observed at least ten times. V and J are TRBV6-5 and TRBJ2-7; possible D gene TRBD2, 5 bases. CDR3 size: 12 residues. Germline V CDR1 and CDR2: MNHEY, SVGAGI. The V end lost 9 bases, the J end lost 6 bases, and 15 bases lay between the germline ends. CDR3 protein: CASSRELGEQYF. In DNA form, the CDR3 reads TGTGCCAGTTCGAGGGAGCTGGGCGAGCAGTACTTC.

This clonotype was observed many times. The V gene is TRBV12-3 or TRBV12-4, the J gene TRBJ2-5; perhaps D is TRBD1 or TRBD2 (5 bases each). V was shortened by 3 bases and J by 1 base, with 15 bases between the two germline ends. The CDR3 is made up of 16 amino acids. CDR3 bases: TGTGCCAGCAGTTTCATTCTAGAGGGGTTCCAAGAGACCCAGTACTTC. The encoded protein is CASSFILEGFQETQYF.

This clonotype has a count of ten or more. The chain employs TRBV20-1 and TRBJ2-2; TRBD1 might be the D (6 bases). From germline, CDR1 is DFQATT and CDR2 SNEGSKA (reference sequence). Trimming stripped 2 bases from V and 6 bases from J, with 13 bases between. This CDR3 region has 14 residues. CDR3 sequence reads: CSARLQGDAGELFF. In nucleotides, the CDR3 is TGCAGTGCTAGACTACAGGGAGACGCCGGGGAGCTGTTTTTT.